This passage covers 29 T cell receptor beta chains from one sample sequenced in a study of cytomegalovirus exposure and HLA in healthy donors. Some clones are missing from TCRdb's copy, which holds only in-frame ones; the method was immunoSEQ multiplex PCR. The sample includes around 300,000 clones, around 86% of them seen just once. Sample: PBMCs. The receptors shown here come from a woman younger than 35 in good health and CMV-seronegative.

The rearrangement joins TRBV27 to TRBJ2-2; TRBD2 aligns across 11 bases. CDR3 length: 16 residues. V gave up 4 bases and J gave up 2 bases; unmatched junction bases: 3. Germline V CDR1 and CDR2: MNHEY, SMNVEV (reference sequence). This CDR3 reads CASSSSGRTNTGELFF. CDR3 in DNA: TGTGCCAGCAGTTCTAGCGGGAGGACAAACACCGGGGAGCTGTTTTTT.

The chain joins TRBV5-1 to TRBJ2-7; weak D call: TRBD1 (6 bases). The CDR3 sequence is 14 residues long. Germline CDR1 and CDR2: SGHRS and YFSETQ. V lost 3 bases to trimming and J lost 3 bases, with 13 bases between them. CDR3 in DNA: TGCGCCAGCAGCTGGGGTGGGACATTCTACGAGCAGTACTTC. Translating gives CASSWGGTFYEQYF.

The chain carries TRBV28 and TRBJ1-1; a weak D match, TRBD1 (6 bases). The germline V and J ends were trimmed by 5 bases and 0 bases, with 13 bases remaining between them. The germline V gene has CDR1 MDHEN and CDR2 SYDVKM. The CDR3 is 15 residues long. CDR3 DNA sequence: TGTGCCAGCAGTCCCACACAGGGAATGAACACTGAAGCTTTCTTT. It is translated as CASSPTQGMNTEAFF.

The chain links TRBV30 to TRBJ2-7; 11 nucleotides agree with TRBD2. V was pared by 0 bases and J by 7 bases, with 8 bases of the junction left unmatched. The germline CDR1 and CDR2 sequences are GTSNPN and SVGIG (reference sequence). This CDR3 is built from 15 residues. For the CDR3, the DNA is TGTGCCTGGAGTGTACTGCTAGCGGGAGGCGGGGAGCAGTACTTC. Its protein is CAWSVLLAGGGEQYF.

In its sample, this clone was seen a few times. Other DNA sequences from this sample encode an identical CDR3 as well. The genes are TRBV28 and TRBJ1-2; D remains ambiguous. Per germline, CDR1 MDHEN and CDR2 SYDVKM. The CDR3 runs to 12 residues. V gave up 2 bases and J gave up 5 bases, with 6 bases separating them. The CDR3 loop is CASSLTGYGYTF. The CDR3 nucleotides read TGTGCCAGCAGTTTAACCGGTTATGGCTACACCTTC.

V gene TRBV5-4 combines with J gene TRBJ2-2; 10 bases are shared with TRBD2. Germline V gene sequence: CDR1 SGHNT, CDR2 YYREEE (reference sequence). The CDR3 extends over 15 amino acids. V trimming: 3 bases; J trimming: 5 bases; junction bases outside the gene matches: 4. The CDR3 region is CASSWETSGTGELFF. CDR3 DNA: TGTGCCAGCAGCTGGGAGACTAGCGGGACCGGGGAGCTGTTTTTT.

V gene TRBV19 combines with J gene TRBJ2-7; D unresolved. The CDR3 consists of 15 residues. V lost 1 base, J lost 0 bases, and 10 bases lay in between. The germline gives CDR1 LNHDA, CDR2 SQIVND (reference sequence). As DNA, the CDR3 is TGTGCCAGTAGTATAGGGCAGTTCCTCTCCTACGAGCAGTACTTC. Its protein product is CASSIGQFLSYEQYF.

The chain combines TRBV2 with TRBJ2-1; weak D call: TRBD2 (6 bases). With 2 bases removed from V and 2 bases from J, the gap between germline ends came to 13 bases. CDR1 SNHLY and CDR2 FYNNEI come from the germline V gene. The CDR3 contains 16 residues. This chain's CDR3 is CASSEWGGVTYNEQFF. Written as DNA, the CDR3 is TGTGCCAGCAGTGAATGGGGCGGGGTGACCTACAATGAGCAGTTCTTC.

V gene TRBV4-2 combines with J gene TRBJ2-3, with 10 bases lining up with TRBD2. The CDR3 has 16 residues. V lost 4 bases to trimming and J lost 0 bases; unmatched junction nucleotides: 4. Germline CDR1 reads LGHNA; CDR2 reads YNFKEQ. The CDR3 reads CASSLGLASSTDTQYF. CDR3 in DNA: TGTGCCAGCAGCCTGGGACTAGCGTCTAGCACAGATACGCAGTATTTT.

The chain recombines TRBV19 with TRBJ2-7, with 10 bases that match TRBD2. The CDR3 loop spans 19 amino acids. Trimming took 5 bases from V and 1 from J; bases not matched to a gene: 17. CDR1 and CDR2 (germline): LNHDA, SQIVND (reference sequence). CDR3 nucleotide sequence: TGTGCCAGTAGTTCCGGCTGGACTAGCGGCAGCTTAGGGTCCTACGAGCAGTACTTC. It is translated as CASSSGWTSGSLGSYEQYF.

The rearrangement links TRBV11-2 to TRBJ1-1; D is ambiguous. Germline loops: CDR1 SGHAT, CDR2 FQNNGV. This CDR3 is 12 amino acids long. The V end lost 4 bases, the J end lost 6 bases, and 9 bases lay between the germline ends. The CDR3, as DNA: TGTGCCAGCAGCTCCGCGGGAGCTGAAGCTTTCTTT. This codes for CASSSAGAEAFF.

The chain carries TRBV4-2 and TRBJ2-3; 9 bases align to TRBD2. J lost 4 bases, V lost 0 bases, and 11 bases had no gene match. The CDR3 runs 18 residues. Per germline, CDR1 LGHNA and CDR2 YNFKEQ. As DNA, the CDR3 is TGTGCCAGCAGCCAAGAGTCTAGCGGGAAAACTGGGTCAGATACGCAGTATTTT. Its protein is CASSQESSGKTGSDTQYF.

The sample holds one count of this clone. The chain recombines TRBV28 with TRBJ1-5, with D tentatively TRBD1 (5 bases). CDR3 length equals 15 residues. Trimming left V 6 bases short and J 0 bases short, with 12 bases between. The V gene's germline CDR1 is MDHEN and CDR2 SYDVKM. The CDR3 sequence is CASSPSGYSNQPQHF. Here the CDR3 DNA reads TGTGCCAGCAGCCCTTCAGGGTATAGCAATCAGCCCCAGCATTTT.

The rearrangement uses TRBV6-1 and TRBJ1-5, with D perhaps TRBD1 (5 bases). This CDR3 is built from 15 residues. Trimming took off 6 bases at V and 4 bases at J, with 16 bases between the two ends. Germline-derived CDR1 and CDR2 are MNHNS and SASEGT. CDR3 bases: TGTGCCAGCAGCCGGGTGGCCCAGGGTAATCAGCCCCAGCATTTT. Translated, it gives CASSRVAQGNQPQHF.

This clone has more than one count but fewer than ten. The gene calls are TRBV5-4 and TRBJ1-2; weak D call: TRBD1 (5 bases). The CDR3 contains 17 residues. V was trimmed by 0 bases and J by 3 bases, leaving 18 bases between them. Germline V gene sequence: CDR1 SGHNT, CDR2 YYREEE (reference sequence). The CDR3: CASSLDLFAGLDYGYTF. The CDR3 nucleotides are TGTGCCAGCAGCTTGGATCTTTTTGCGGGGCTCGACTATGGCTACACCTTC.

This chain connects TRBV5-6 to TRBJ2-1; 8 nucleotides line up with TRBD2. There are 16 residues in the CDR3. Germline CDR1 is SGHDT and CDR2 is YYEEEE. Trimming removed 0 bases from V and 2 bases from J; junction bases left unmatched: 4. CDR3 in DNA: TGTGCCAGCAGCTTGGCAGGTAGCGGGACCTACAATGAGCAGTTCTTC. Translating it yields CASSLAGSGTYNEQFF. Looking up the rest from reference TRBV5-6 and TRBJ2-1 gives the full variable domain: DAGVTQSPTHLIKTRGQQVTLRCSPKSGHDTVSWYQQALGQGPQFIFQYYEEEERQRGNFPDRFSGHQFPNYSSELNVNALLLGDSALYLCASSLAGSGTYNEQFFGPGTRLTVL.

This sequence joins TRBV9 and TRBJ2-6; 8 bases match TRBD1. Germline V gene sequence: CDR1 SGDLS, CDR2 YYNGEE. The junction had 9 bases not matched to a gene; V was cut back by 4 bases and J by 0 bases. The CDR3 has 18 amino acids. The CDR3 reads CASSPRDRFSSGANVLTF. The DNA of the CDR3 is TGTGCCAGCAGCCCACGGGACAGGTTCTCCTCTGGGGCCAACGTCCTGACTTTC.

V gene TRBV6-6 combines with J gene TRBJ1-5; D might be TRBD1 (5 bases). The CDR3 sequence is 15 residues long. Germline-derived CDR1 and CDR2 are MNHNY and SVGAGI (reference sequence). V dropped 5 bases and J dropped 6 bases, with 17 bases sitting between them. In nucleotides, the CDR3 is TGTGCCAGCAGTGCTCGCAGGAATCAGGGTCAGCCCCAGCATTTT. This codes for CASSARRNQGQPQHF.

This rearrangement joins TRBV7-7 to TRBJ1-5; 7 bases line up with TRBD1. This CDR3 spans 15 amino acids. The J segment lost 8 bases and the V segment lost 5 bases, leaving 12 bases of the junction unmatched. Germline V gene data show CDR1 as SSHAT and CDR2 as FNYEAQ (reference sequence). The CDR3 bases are TGTGCCAGCAGCCCGCCCGAAGGGGGCTGGGAGCCCCAGCATTTT. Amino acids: CASSPPEGGWEPQHF.

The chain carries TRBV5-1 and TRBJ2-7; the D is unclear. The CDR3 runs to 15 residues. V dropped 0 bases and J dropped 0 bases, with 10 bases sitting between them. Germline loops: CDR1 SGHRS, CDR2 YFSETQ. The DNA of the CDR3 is TGCGCCAGCAGCTTGGCCTTGGGCAGCTCCTACGAGCAGTACTTC. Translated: CASSLALGSSYEQYF.

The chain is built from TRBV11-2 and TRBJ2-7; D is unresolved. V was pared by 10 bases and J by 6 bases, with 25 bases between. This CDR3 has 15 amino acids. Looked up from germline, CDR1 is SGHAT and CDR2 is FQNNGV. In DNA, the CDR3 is TGTGCCACCATGGAAATCTCGCGGTTAAGTAGCGAGCAGTACTTC. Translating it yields CATMEISRLSSEQYF.

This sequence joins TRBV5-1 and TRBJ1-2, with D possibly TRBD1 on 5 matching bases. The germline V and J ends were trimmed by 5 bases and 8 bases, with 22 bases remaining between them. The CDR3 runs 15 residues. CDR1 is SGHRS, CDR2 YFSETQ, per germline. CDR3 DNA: TGCGCCAGCAGTACCGGGGGAGGATTGCTAAGAGGCTACACCTTC. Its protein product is CASSTGGGLLRGYTF.

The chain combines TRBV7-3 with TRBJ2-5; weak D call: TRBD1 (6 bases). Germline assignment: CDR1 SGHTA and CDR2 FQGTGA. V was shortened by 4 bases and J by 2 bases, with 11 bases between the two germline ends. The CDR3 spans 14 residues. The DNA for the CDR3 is TGTGCCAGCAGCTATCAGGGGCGACAAGAGACCCAGTACTTC. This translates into CASSYQGRQETQYF.

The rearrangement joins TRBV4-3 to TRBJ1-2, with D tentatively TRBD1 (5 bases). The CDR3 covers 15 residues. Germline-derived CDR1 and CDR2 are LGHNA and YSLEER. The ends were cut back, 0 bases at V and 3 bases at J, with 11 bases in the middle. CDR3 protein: CASSQDLDSYYGYTF. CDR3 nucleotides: TGCGCCAGCAGCCAAGATCTAGACAGTTACTATGGCTACACCTTC.

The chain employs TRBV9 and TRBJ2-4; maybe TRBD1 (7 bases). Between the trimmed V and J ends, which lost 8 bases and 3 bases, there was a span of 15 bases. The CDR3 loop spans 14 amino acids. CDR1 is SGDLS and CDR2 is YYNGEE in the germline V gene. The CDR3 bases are TGTGCCAGACCAGGGGGAGGCGGCAAAAACATTCAGTACTTC. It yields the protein CARPGGGGKNIQYF.

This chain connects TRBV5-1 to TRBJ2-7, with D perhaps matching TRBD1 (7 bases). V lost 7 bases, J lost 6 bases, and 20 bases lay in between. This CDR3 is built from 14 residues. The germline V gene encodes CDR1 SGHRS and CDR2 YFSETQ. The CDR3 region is CASQGTAGALEQYF. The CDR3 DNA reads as TGCGCCAGCCAAGGGACAGCGGGTGCCCTCGAGCAGTACTTC.

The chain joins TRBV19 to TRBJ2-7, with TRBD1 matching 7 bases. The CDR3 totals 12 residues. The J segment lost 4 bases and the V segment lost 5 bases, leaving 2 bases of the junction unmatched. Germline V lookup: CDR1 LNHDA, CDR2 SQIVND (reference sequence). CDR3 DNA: TGTGCCAGTAGTTCGGACAGGTACGAGCAGTACTTC. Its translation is CASSSDRYEQYF.

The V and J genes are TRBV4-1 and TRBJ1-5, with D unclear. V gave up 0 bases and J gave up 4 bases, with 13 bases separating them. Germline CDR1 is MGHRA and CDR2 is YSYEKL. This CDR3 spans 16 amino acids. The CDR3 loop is CASSQDRARENQPQHF. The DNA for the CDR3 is TGCGCCAGCAGCCAAGATCGTGCACGGGAGAATCAGCCCCAGCATTTT.

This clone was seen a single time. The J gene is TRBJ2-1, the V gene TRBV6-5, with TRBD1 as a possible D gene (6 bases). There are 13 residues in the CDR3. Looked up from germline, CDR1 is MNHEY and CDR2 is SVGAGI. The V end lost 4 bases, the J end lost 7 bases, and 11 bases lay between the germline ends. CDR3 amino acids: CASSLQGTNEQFF. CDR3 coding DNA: TGTGCCAGCAGTTTACAGGGAACGAATGAGCAGTTCTTC.